This T cell receptor (beta chain) was recovered during a study of technical replicates of blood from several donors. The CDR3 consists of 10 residues. Trimming removed 3 bases at V and 5 bases at J, with 2 bases between. Germline CDR1 is SNHLY and CDR2 is FYNNEI. Profiled with immunoSEQ multiplex PCR; TCRdb holds only in-frame clones, not every one. The sample holds fewer than 45,000 clones, roughly 96% seen once. The sequence derives from a human donor in good health. Sequencing input: T cells isolated from PBMCs. The chain uses TRBV2 and TRBJ2-7, with unresolved D. DNA for the CDR3: TGTGCCAGCAGTGACAACGAGCAGTACTTC. As protein: CASSDNEQYF. The full variable domain, in which reference TRBV2 and TRBJ2-7 provide the parts outside the CDR3, is EPEVTQTPSHQVTQMGQEVILRCVPISNHLYFYWYRQILGQKVEFLVSFYNNEISEKSEIFDDQFSVERPDGSNFTLKIRSTKLEDSAMYFCASSDNEQYFGPGTRLTVT.